Here is one T cell receptor beta chain with its context. Its cognate antigen has yet to be identified. Base-call qualities are not available, and no considerably larger clone is one nucleotide away. What this sample's treatment or condition label stands for: around 19 received Ad26.COV2.S at low or high dose, single or two shots; five or six received placebo; per-sample allocation not given. For vaccine and placebo recipients, the sequenced repertoires came from samples collected on day 63 after the first injection. In Cohort 1b, about 25 adults aged 18-55 years were enrolled at a single site in Boston, USA, between 29 July and 7 August 2020. Ad26.COV2.S consisted of a replication-incompetent adenovirus type 26 vector by which a prefusion-stabilized SARS-CoV-2 spike protein from the original Wuhan strain was expressed. These data originate in a study of Ad26.COV2.S vaccination and SARS-CoV-2 variants (dated by TCRdb to about 2021). General notes on the study: Donors in the vaccine arm were drawn from COV1001, a phase I-IIa trial of Ad26.COV2.S in healthy adults that was multicentre, randomized, double-blind and placebo-controlled. Ad26.COV2.S was given intramuscularly at 5x10^10 or 1x10^11 viral particles, as a single shot or as two shots 56 days apart. TCRbeta repertoire sequencing served as the tool for gauging how specific and how broad the SARS-CoV-2-reactive T cell receptors were following Ad26.COV2.S vaccination. The TCR-sequenced set comprised approximately 32 samples: approximately 20 Ad26.COV2.S vaccine recipients, 5 placebo recipients and 8 SARS-CoV-2 convalescent individuals. Participants in the trial were split at random into five groups of five each, receiving low-dose or high-dose Ad26.COV2.S once or twice, or else placebo on both occasions. Investigators remained blinded to trial group allocation during experiments and outcome assessment.

The germline ends are 14 bases apart after V is trimmed by 0 bases and J by 0 bases. The germline V gene (reference sequence) provides CDR1 LGHDT and CDR2 YNNKEL. From the cysteine through the phenylalanine, the CDR3 covers 17 amino acids. CDR3 DNA is the only sequence kept; it has 51 bases, read in frame from the first base. On the study overall, not on this receptor specifically: Spike-specific TCR breadth was higher in Ad26.COV2.S recipients than in placebo recipients (P = 0.0014). After vaccination, spike-specific CD8+ and CD4+ T cell responses were reported to show substantial breadth. Non-spike TCR breadth was comparable between vaccine and placebo recipients, consistent with the vaccine containing only spike. The study was not powered for comparison of responses between vaccine doses or regimens. It was noted by the authors that total T cell responses may have been underestimated by the TCR breadth and depth analyses.

The immunoSEQ Assay was the method used to sequence TCRbeta CDR3 regions. After extraction, genomic DNA underwent amplification by bias-controlled multiplex PCR, followed by high-throughput sequencing. The study's processing was this. To quantify the absolute abundance of every unique TCRbeta CDR3 region, sequences were collapsed and filtered. T cell fraction was estimated by normalization of TCRbeta template counts to usable DNA, with usable DNA being measured through amplification of reference genes present in all nucleated cells. Repertoire TCRs were annotated as SARS-CoV-2-specific when V gene, CDR3 amino acid sequence and J gene were exactly matched to a known reactive TCR set. The reference SARS-CoV-2 TCR set was obtained from MIRA and was filtered for enrichment in COVID-19-positive ImmuneCODE repertoires, whereby public or cross-reactive TCRs were removed. Using the MIRA antigens, annotated TCRs were further analysed by specific ORF or by position within an ORF. Breadth was defined as annotated unique rearrangements over total unique productive rearrangements; depth was the summed frequency of those rearrangements. Group comparisons of TCR breadth used two-sided Wilcoxon rank-sum tests. TCRdb stores this immuneACCESS table with in-frame sequences only. Part of the clones is absent; in the studies checked, under half of the shortfall reflects unresolved V genes, and no reason is known for the rest. V, J and clone size derive from that table, while D and trimming were established from the DNA sequence. The sample records fewer than 400,000 clones, 70% to 90% of which are singletons. The top ten hold 3.5% of the sample.

This receptor chain uses TRBV3-1 (or the pseudogene TRBV3-2) and TRBJ1-1, with a weak D call of TRBD1 (6 bases match). The starting material was peripheral blood, obtained in a trial of Ad26.COV2.S vaccine versus placebo. This TCR was sampled from a person aged 18-60 years who received the Ad26.COV2.S COVID-19 vaccine or a placebo. In nucleotide form, the sequence is TGTGCCAGCAGCCAAGAAAAAACAGGGCCCCTGAACACTGAAGCTTTCTTT. It codes for CASSQEKTGPLNTEAFF.